This TCR beta chain stems from a study of CD8 T cells in Susac syndrome. In the study overall: Within the group of sequenced Susac syndrome patients, about six had active disease and roughly eight were in remission. Blood was drawn from Susac syndrome patients while they were therapy-naive, on corticosteroids, or on intravenous immunoglobulin alone.

Reverse transcription of about 0.45 to 1 ug RNA was performed with random hexamers. MiXCR, applied by TCRdb to the immunoSEQ multiplex PCR reads, yields one record per CDR3 protein. The data show around 230,000 distinct CDR3 sequences, less than 96% seen once. About this clonotype: The antigen is undetermined.

Patients with Susac syndrome showed fulfilment of recently defined diagnostic criteria for definite or probable disease. Per germline, CDR1 SGDLS and CDR2 YYNGEE. The CDR3 runs to 14 residues. V gave up 4 bases and J gave up 4 bases; unmatched junction bases: 6. Study conclusions and caveats: Where Susac syndrome CD4+ T cell repertoires were concerned, no clonal expansion was evident.

The chain recombines TRBV9 with TRBJ2-5, with 8 bases fitting TRBD2. What was sequenced was CD4+ T cells from PBMCs. The receptor was isolated from a human donor with Susac syndrome. This CDR3 reads CASSSRGGGETQYF. The CDR3 bases are TGTGCCAGCAGCTCCCGGGGGGGTGGAGAGACCCAGTACTTC.